The clone carrying this T cell receptor beta chain was seen once. Its antigen is undetermined. The sample belongs to a study of CD8+ T cells in alopecia areata. Overall study context: Oral tofacitinib, 5 to 10 mg twice daily, was given in an open-label trial. Severity scoring for treated patients was based on the percentage of affected scalp area.

Study observations and caveats: Clonality was higher in lesional than normal scalp, especially in alopecia totalis/universalis. In scalp and blood, many expanded lesional clones persisted during tofacitinib.

The junction had 8 bases not matched to a gene; V was cut back by 0 bases and J by 3 bases. CDR3 length equals 16 residues. The germline CDR1 and CDR2 sequences are MNHEY and SVGAGI. Treatment described: oral pan-JAK inhibitor, 5-10 mg twice daily. Sequencing relied on a cDNA template that was reverse transcribed from extracted RNA. This table comes from immunoSEQ multiplex PCR, and its TCRdb copy is limited to in-frame clones, with some not included. The top ten hold about 15% of the sample, which has 110,000 to 150,000 clones, nearly 55% seen once. This TCR was recovered from a human donor with alopecia areata. The sequencing here drew on CD8+ T cells sorted from blood, taken at week 4, from a patient treated with tofacitinib. This rearrangement joins TRBV6-5 to TRBJ2-7; 7 nucleotides agree with TRBD2. CDR3: CASSYSSGTTIYEQYF. CDR3 DNA: TGTGCCAGCAGTTACTCATCCGGGACTACTATCTACGAGCAGTACTTC.